Sequencing of this T cell receptor beta chain was carried out in a study of T cell responses to AZD1222 COVID-19 vaccine. Study summary: Whether given at about 4 or about 12 weeks, second doses were pooled. Whole-study findings and limits: Nearly half of unique spike-specific TCRs reportedly avoided B.1.351 and B.1.1.7 mutated regions. Baseline seropositives among AZD1222 recipients totaled only 5 or 6.

This CDR3 region has 15 residues. CDR1 and CDR2 (germline): SGHDT, YYEEEE. With 4 bases removed from V and 5 bases from J, the gap between germline ends came to 18 bases. TCRdb's copy holds only in-frame clones and misses some; the assay was immunoSEQ multiplex PCR. The table includes fewer than 150,000 clones, 84% detected once. To note about this clone: What it recognizes is unknown.

Specimen: peripheral blood, collected on day 0 of AZD1222 vaccination. The chain links TRBV5-6 to TRBJ1-2; D gene uncertain. The TCR comes from an adult in good health. CDR3 loop: CASSETRGLWYGYTF. CDR3 coding DNA: TGTGCCAGCAGCGAAACCCGCGGGCTTTGGTATGGCTACACCTTC. The full variable domain, completed using reference TRBV5-6 and TRBJ1-2, is DAGVTQSPTHLIKTRGQQVTLRCSPKSGHDTVSWYQQALGQGPQFIFQYYEEEERQRGNFPDRFSGHQFPNYSSELNVNALLLGDSALYLCASSETRGLWYGYTFGSGTRLTVV.